Below are 23 T cell receptor beta chains sequenced from a single sample in a study of shared clonotypes between healthy human individuals (dated by TCRdb to the early 2020s). Library preparation employed the immunoSEQ multiplex PCR assay. TCRdb took this table from immuneACCESS and kept in-frame rearrangements with V and J called. Such tables lack part of the clones; where checked against another copy, unresolved V genes explain under half of the gap, and the rest is unexplained. Recorded for this sample are roughly 2.2 million clones; about 90% of them occurred a single time. The leading ten clones occupy around 0.38% of the sample. Sequencing used naive CD4+ T cells from PBMCs. The sample's cell subset or site label, decoded: CD45RA+ positively selected. Source of these receptors: a man younger than 30 in good health. Some clones in this sample may be carry-over from other donors' samples.

This chain links TRBV28 with TRBJ2-5, with 7 bases that match TRBD2. Trimming cost V 8 bases and J 7 bases; bases outside gene matches: 10. Germline V lookup: CDR1 MDHEN, CDR2 SYDVKM. There are 13 residues in the CDR3. This CDR3 is CASSLREWGTQYF. The CDR3 DNA sequence: TGTGCCAGCTCCTTGCGGGAGTGGGGGACCCAGTACTTC.

This chain joins TRBV28 and TRBJ1-4; TRBD1 aligns across 9 bases. Germline V gene lookup returns CDR1 MDHEN and CDR2 SYDVKM. The CDR3 is 14 amino acids. Trimming cost V 8 bases and J 7 bases; bases outside gene matches: 8. DNA for the CDR3: TGTGCCAGCGGTCCCGGGACAGGGCGTGAAAAACTGTTTTTT. Protein product: CASGPGTGREKLFF.

This clone was counted between two and nine times. Other DNA sequences in this sample translate to the same CDR3. J is TRBJ1-5 and V is TRBV30; D uncertain. V lost 3 bases, J lost 1 base, and 7 bases lay in between. The germline CDR1 and CDR2 sequences are GTSNPN and SVGIG (reference sequence). CDR3 size: 13 residues. CDR3 in amino acids: CAWSPGSNQPQHF. The CDR3 DNA follows: TGTGCCTGGAGCCCAGGCAGCAATCAGCCCCAGCATTTT.

The J gene is TRBJ2-2, the V gene TRBV9; either TRBD1 or TRBD2 may supply D (5 bases each). Germline loops: CDR1 SGDLS, CDR2 YYNGEE. CDR3 length: 16 amino acids. The V end was cut by 2 bases, the J end by 0 bases, with 11 bases between. The CDR3 region is CASSVQGTPNTGELFF. CDR3 nucleotide sequence: TGTGCCAGCAGCGTCCAAGGGACCCCGAACACCGGGGAGCTGTTTTTT.

The CDR3 DNA sequence: TGTGCCGCCCGTCGCGGGTCATCCTTTTCCACAGATACGCAGTATTTT. Translated: CAARRGSSFSTDTQYF. The chain couples TRBV15 to TRBJ2-3; D might be TRBD2 (5 bases). The CDR3 has 16 amino acids. V lost 11 bases and J lost 2, with 23 bases in between. The germline V gene encodes CDR1 LNHNV and CDR2 YYDKDF (reference sequence).

This chain joins TRBV9 and TRBJ1-3; 7 bases agree with TRBD1. With V trimmed by 6 bases and J by 0 bases, 6 bases remained unmatched. This CDR3 is 15 amino acids long. Germline V gene data show CDR1 as SGDLS and CDR2 as YYNGEE. The CDR3 nucleotides read TGTGCCAGCACCAGGGGGGGATTCTCTGGAAACACCATATATTTT. This translates into CASTRGGFSGNTIYF. Filled out from reference TRBV9 and TRBJ1-3, the complete variable domain reads DSGVTQTPKHLITATGQRVTLRCSPRSGDLSVYWYQQSLDQGLQFLIQYYNGEERAKGNILERFSAQQFPDLHSELNLSSLELGDSALYFCASTRGGFSGNTIYFGEGSWLTVV.

This rearrangement joins TRBV28 to TRBJ2-3; D is uncertain. The CDR3 length is 11 residues. Looked up from germline, CDR1 is MDHEN and CDR2 is SYDVKM. V dropped 9 bases and J dropped 5 bases, with 9 bases sitting between them. CDR3 sequence reads: CASTEQDTQYF. As DNA, the CDR3 is TGTGCCAGTACTGAGCAAGATACGCAGTATTTT.

Details on this clone: This CDR3 is also generated by other DNA sequences in the sample. The chain employs TRBV30 and TRBJ2-7; D unclear. The germline gives CDR1 GTSNPN, CDR2 SVGIG (reference sequence). The CDR3 is 12 amino acids. V was pared by 0 bases and J by 4 bases, with 7 bases between. CDR3 residues: CAWSVQGYEQYF. The CDR3 DNA reads TGTGCCTGGAGTGTACAAGGGTACGAGCAGTACTTC.

V and J are TRBV19 and TRBJ2-3; 9 nucleotides align to TRBD2. Germline CDR1 is LNHDA and CDR2 is SQIVND (reference sequence). J gave up 0 bases and V 7 bases, and 5 bases lay outside the gene matches. The CDR3 contains 15 residues. As DNA, the CDR3 is TGTGCCAGTACCCCGCGGGGGGGGAGCACAGATACGCAGTATTTT. This sequence encodes CASTPRGGSTDTQYF.

The genes are TRBV7-9 and TRBJ2-1, with TRBD2 matching 12 bases. V was pared by 4 bases and J by 9 bases, with 7 bases of the junction left unmatched. Germline V gives CDR1 SEHNR, CDR2 FQNEAQ (reference sequence). CDR3 size: 15 residues. CDR3 sequence reads: CASSSGLAGTSEQFF. The CDR3, as DNA: TGTGCCAGCAGCTCTGGACTAGCGGGGACCAGTGAGCAGTTCTTC.

The CDR3 here is CASSVGSGMVYEQYF. The CDR3, as DNA: TGTGCCAGCAGCGTAGGGTCAGGGATGGTGTACGAGCAGTACTTC. The chain is built from TRBV9 and TRBJ2-7; weak D call: TRBD1 (5 bases). Trimming cost V 0 bases and J 4 bases, with 14 bases left between them. CDR3 size: 15 residues. The germline CDR1 and CDR2 sequences are SGDLS and YYNGEE.

The rearrangement links TRBV14 to TRBJ2-1; 16 bases align to TRBD2. The J segment lost 4 bases and the V segment lost 0 bases, leaving 6 bases of the junction unmatched. The CDR3 consists of 19 residues. CDR1 is SGHDN and CDR2 is FVKESK in the germline V gene. The CDR3 here is CASSQDKGLAGGKYNEQFF. In nucleotides, the CDR3 is TGTGCCAGCAGCCAAGACAAGGGACTAGCGGGAGGGAAGTACAATGAGCAGTTCTTC.

A word on this clone: The same CDR3 can be traced to other DNA sequences in this sample. This chain connects TRBV7-9 to TRBJ1-1; D is uncertain. The V and J ends lost 0 bases and 1 base respectively, with 3 bases between them. Germline V lookup: CDR1 SEHNR, CDR2 FQNEAQ (reference sequence). The CDR3 contains 13 residues. The CDR3 DNA reads as TGTGCCAGCAGCTTAGCCAGGAACACTGAAGCTTTCTTT. Encoded protein: CASSLARNTEAFF.

The chain recombines TRBV4-2 with TRBJ2-2; D is uncertain. CDR3 length: 15 residues. Per the germline V gene, CDR1 is LGHNA and CDR2 is YNFKEQ. V lost 0 bases and J 6 bases, leaving 11 bases between the germline ends. This CDR3 is CASSQDGGSPGELFF. The CDR3 DNA is TGTGCCAGCAGCCAAGATGGTGGGTCCCCCGGGGAGCTGTTTTTT.

This clone has more than one count but fewer than ten. CDR3 region: CASSLTDAGGNTEAFF. The CDR3 DNA reads as TGTGCCAGCAGTCTTACCGACGCAGGGGGGAACACTGAAGCTTTCTTT. This chain links TRBV6-6 with TRBJ1-1; 7 bases match TRBD1. This CDR3 is built from 16 residues. Germline CDR1 and CDR2: MNHNY and SVGAGI (reference sequence). The V segment lost 5 bases and the J segment 1 base; nucleotides outside the gene matches: 10.

The chain uses TRBV4-3 and TRBJ2-2; no clear D gene. CDR3 length: 14 residues. Trimming left V 1 base short and J 6 bases short, with 9 bases between. Germline assignment: CDR1 LGHNA and CDR2 YSLEER. CDR3: CASSQGFLAGELFF. The DNA of the CDR3 is TGCGCCAGCAGCCAAGGCTTCCTGGCCGGGGAGCTGTTTTTT.

The chain couples TRBV6-1 to TRBJ1-2; D unresolved. The germline V gene encodes CDR1 MNHNS and CDR2 SASEGT. The length of the CDR3 is 14 residues. Trimming took 5 bases from V and 6 from J, leaving 16 bases between them. The CDR3 DNA sequence: TGTGCCAGCAGTTCCGTCGGGCCGCAAGATGGCTACACCTTC. Translated, it gives CASSSVGPQDGYTF.

The V gene is TRBV28, the J gene TRBJ1-2, with 11 bases lining up with TRBD1. Germline V gene sequence: CDR1 MDHEN, CDR2 SYDVKM. J gave up 8 bases and V 2 bases, and 10 bases lay outside the gene matches. The CDR3 covers 16 residues. In nucleotides, the CDR3 is TGTGCCAGCAGTTTAGTAGGACAGGGGGCCGGGCGGGGCTACACCTTC. Translating it yields CASSLVGQGAGRGYTF.

The J gene is TRBJ1-5, the V gene TRBV19; 7 nucleotides line up with TRBD1. CDR3 size: 16 residues. V shed 3 bases, J shed 2 bases, and the junction held 7 bases outside the gene matches. Germline V gives CDR1 LNHDA, CDR2 SQIVND (reference sequence). CDR3 loop: CASSISRDSRNQPQHF. The CDR3 region has the DNA TGTGCCAGTAGTATTTCCCGGGACAGCCGCAATCAGCCCCAGCATTTT.

With respect to this clone: The conserved final phenylalanine or tryptophan is absent from the CDR3, which likely points to a read error. V usage is TRBV28 and J usage is TRBJ1-2, with no clear D. The CDR3 is made up of 13 amino acids. V was shortened by 6 bases and J by 4 bases, with 12 bases between the two germline ends. Germline V gene data show CDR1 as MDHEN and CDR2 as SYDVKM. Here the CDR3 reads CASSAHEIYGYTL. CDR3 DNA sequence: TGTGCCAGCAGCGCACACGAAATCTATGGCTACACCCTC.

This rearrangement joins TRBV11-2 to TRBJ2-7; TRBD2 matches at 8 bases. Losses at the gene ends were 5 bases for V and 0 bases for J; bases not matched to a gene: 12. Germline CDR1 is SGHAT and CDR2 is FQNNGV. The CDR3 is 17 amino acids. The CDR3 protein is CASSHLFVSGTSYEQYF. In nucleotides, the CDR3 is TGTGCCAGCAGCCATTTATTCGTTAGCGGGACCTCCTACGAGCAGTACTTC.

This rearrangement joins TRBV18 to TRBJ2-1, with 10 bases identical to TRBD2. V was pared by 4 bases and J by 5 bases, with 8 bases of the junction left unmatched. Germline loops: CDR1 KGHSH, CDR2 LQKENI. The CDR3 has 16 residues. The DNA for the CDR3 is TGTGCCAGCTCACTCGGAGCGGGAGGGATAAACAATGAGCAGTTCTTC. Protein sequence: CASSLGAGGINNEQFF. The whole variable domain, filled in from reference TRBV18 and TRBJ2-1, reads NAGVMQNPRHLVRRRGQEARLRCSPMKGHSHVYWYRQLPEEGLKFMVYLQKENIIDESGMPKERFSAEFPKEGPSILRIQQVVRGDSAAYFCASSLGAGGINNEQFFGPGTRLTVL.

The gene calls are TRBV7-3 and TRBJ1-1; D is undetermined. CDR1 and CDR2 (germline): SGHTA, FQGTGA. V was trimmed by 5 bases and J by 1 base, leaving 8 bases between them. The CDR3 is made up of 13 amino acids. CDR3 sequence: CASSPIPNTEAFF. Here the CDR3 DNA reads TGTGCCAGCAGCCCGATACCGAACACTGAAGCTTTCTTT.